This T cell receptor (beta chain) stems from a study of cytomegalovirus exposure and HLA in healthy donors. It was with 60 Vbeta and 13 Jbeta primers that the PCR ran. Produced via immunoSEQ multiplex PCR; TCRdb's table is partial and in-frame only. The data contain approximately 110,000 clones, about 80% of them singletons. Germline V gives CDR1 LNHNV, CDR2 YYDKDF (reference sequence). V dropped 1 base and J dropped 2 bases, with 11 bases sitting between them. The length of the CDR3 is 15 residues. The chain recombines TRBV15 with TRBJ1-1, with unresolved D. What was sequenced was PBMCs. The sequence was collected from a man younger than 45 in good health and CMV-seronegative. The CDR3 region has the DNA TGTGCCACCAGCAGAGCCCAACGGGGAAACACTGAAGCTTTCTTT. Protein product: CATSRAQRGNTEAFF. Full variable domain (outside the CDR3, taken from reference TRBV15 and TRBJ1-1): DAMVIQNPRYQVTQFGKPVTLSCSQTLNHNVMYWYQQKSSQAPKLLFHYYDKDFNNEADTPDNFQSRRPNTSFCFLDIRSPGLGDTAMYLCATSRAQRGNTEAFFGQGTRLTVV.